Listed below are T cell receptor beta chains from one sample, sequenced in a study of cytomegalovirus exposure and HLA in healthy donors. Sequencing was performed with immunoSEQ multiplex PCR; in TCRdb, only in-frame clones are kept and a portion is missing. Altogether some 140,000 clones are present, roughly 75% being singletons, with the ten largest covering approximately 4.3%. The sequencing input was PBMCs. The receptors stem from a man between 25 and 39 years old in good health. The CDR3 runs from the conserved cysteine through the conserved F or W. A D gene is named only where the DNA matches it firmly. Only some rows state a clone size, as once, few, many or a class for expanded clones.

V gene: TRBV7-3; clone size: -; D gene: TRBD1; J gene: TRBJ1-2; CDR3 protein: CASSLGTANYGYTF; CDR3 DNA: TGTGCCAGCAGCCTCGGGACAGCTAACTATGGCTACACCTTC
V gene: TRBV18; clone size: few; D gene: TRBD1; J gene: TRBJ2-7; CDR3 protein: CASSQGADYEQYF; CDR3 DNA: TGTGCCAGCTCCCAGGGGGCCGACTACGAGCAGTACTTC
V gene: TRBV21-1; clone size: -; D gene: -; J gene: TRBJ2-3; CDR3 protein: CASRPQRGDTDTQYF; CDR3 DNA: TGTGCCAGCAGACCCCAGCGGGGGGACACAGATACGCAGTATTTT
V gene: TRBV5-5; clone size: once; D gene: -; J gene: TRBJ2-7; CDR3 protein: CASSLAETGAYEQYF; CDR3 DNA: TGTGCCAGCAGCTTGGCTGAGACAGGAGCATACGAGCAGTACTTC
V gene: TRBV27; clone size: -; D gene: -; J gene: TRBJ1-2; CDR3 protein: CASSFGLTNYGYTF; CDR3 DNA: TGTGCCAGCAGTTTTGGGCTAACTAACTATGGCTACACCTTC
V gene: TRBV7-2; clone size: -; D gene: TRBD1; J gene: TRBJ2-7; CDR3 protein: CASSQGQGHSYEQYF; CDR3 DNA: TGTGCCAGCAGCCAGGGACAGGGGCACTCCTACGAGCAGTACTTC
V gene: TRBV7-2; clone size: -; D gene: -; J gene: TRBJ2-5; CDR3 protein: CASSFRAVKETQYF; CDR3 DNA: TGTGCCAGCAGCTTTAGAGCGGTTAAAGAGACCCAGTACTTC
V gene: TRBV6-6; clone size: -; D gene: -; J gene: TRBJ1-4; CDR3 protein: CASRYRQTLKEKLFF; CDR3 DNA: TGTGCCAGCAGGTACCGACAGACGCTTAAAGAAAAACTGTTTTTT
V gene: TRBV6-5; clone size: -; D gene: TRBD1; J gene: TRBJ2-1; CDR3 protein: CASSYGTGGTDEQFF; CDR3 DNA: TGTGCCAGCAGTTACGGGACAGGGGGCACGGATGAGCAGTTCTTC
V gene: TRBV14; clone size: once; D gene: TRBD2; J gene: TRBJ2-1; CDR3 protein: CASSQVGGTSGTSLF; CDR3 DNA: TGTGCCAGCAGCCAAGTTGGAGGGACTAGCGGGACCTCCCTCTTC
V gene: TRBV7-9; clone size: -; D gene: -; J gene: TRBJ1-2; CDR3 protein: CASSPGQPLGDYTF; CDR3 DNA: TGTGCCAGCAGCCCAGGACAGCCACTAGGCGACTACACCTTC
V gene: TRBV28; clone size: -; D gene: TRBD2; J gene: TRBJ2-7; CDR3 protein: CASSTRLAGRTPDPSSYEQYF; CDR3 DNA: TGTGCCAGCAGTACGCGACTAGCGGGGCGAACCCCGGACCCTAGCTCCTACGAGCAGTACTTC
V gene: TRBV15; clone size: few; D gene: -; J gene: TRBJ1-1; CDR3 protein: CATSSWGNSGEAFF; CDR3 DNA: TGTGCCACCAGCAGTTGGGGCAACTCTGGTGAAGCTTTCTTT
V gene: TRBV11-2; clone size: -; D gene: -; J gene: TRBJ2-7; CDR3 protein: CASSEGTAGLEQYF; CDR3 DNA: TGTGCCAGCAGCGAGGGTACAGCTGGGCTCGAGCAGTACTTC
V gene: TRBV28; clone size: -; D gene: TRBD2; J gene: TRBJ2-7; CDR3 protein: CASSFRAGGDEQYF; CDR3 DNA: TGTGCCAGCAGTTTCCGAGCGGGAGGGGACGAGCAGTACTTC
V gene: TRBV28; clone size: -; D gene: -; J gene: TRBJ2-7; CDR3 protein: CASSPTAYEQYF; CDR3 DNA: TGTGCCAGCAGTCCGACAGCCTACGAGCAGTACTTC
V gene: TRBV7-9; clone size: -; D gene: TRBD1; J gene: TRBJ2-7; CDR3 protein: CASSLGQPSTYEQYF; CDR3 DNA: TGTGCCAGCAGCTTGGGACAGCCTTCTACCTACGAGCAGTACTTC
V gene: TRBV27; clone size: -; D gene: -; J gene: TRBJ2-5; CDR3 protein: CASSLLVETGSLGKTQYF; CDR3 DNA: TGTGCCAGCAGTTTGTTAGTCGAAACCGGGTCTTTAGGAAAGACCCAGTACTTC
V gene: TRBV5-1; clone size: -; D gene: TRBD2; J gene: TRBJ2-7; CDR3 protein: CASTEGGPYEQYF; CDR3 DNA: TGCGCCAGTACGGAGGGAGGGCCCTACGAGCAGTACTTC
V gene: TRBV6-1; clone size: -; D gene: TRBD1; J gene: TRBJ1-6; CDR3 protein: CASSTGQDSSPLHF; CDR3 DNA: TGTGCCAGCAGTACAGGACAGGACAGTTCACCCCTCCACTTT
V gene: TRBV27; clone size: -; D gene: TRBD2; J gene: TRBJ2-1; CDR3 protein: CASSLGLAGINEQFF; CDR3 DNA: TGTGCCAGCAGTTTGGGACTAGCGGGAATCAATGAGCAGTTCTTC
V gene: TRBV12-5; clone size: -; D gene: -; J gene: TRBJ1-1; CDR3 protein: CASGPSGHEAFF; CDR3 DNA: TGTGCTAGTGGTCCCTCGGGACACGAAGCTTTCTTT
V gene: TRBV9; clone size: -; D gene: -; J gene: TRBJ2-2; CDR3 protein: CASSVFSGELLF; CDR3 DNA: TGTGCCAGCAGCGTTTTTTCCGGGGAGCTGCTTTTT
V gene: TRBV28; clone size: -; D gene: -; J gene: TRBJ2-7; CDR3 protein: CASSHGTPTYEQYF; CDR3 DNA: TGTGCCAGCAGTCACGGGACACCAACCTACGAGCAGTACTTC
V gene: TRBV19; clone size: -; D gene: TRBD1; J gene: TRBJ2-7; CDR3 protein: CASSLGQSSEQYF; CDR3 DNA: TGTGCCAGTAGCCTGGGACAGTCCTCTGAGCAGTACTTC
V gene: TRBV11-2; clone size: once; D gene: -; J gene: TRBJ2-3; CDR3 protein: CASSLQAVADTQYF; CDR3 DNA: TGTGCCAGCAGCTTACAGGCAGTTGCAGATACGCAGTATTTT
V gene: TRBV7-8; clone size: few; D gene: TRBD2; J gene: TRBJ2-7; CDR3 protein: CASSSGLAGPFSYEQYF; CDR3 DNA: TGTGCCAGCAGCTCGGGACTAGCGGGTCCCTTCTCCTACGAGCAGTACTTC
V gene: TRBV15; clone size: -; D gene: TRBD2; J gene: TRBJ2-5; CDR3 protein: CATSRSLAGVRETQYF; CDR3 DNA: TGTGCCACCAGCAGGTCACTAGCGGGAGTGCGAGAGACCCAGTACTTC
V gene: TRBV29-1; clone size: -; D gene: -; J gene: TRBJ2-2; CDR3 protein: CSVEAGVPGELFF; CDR3 DNA: TGCAGCGTTGAGGCAGGGGTACCCGGGGAGCTGTTTTTT
V gene: TRBV9; clone size: -; D gene: -; J gene: TRBJ2-1; CDR3 protein: CASSVSGLNYNEQFF; CDR3 DNA: TGTGCCAGCAGCGTTTCAGGACTTAACTACAATGAGCAGTTCTTC
V gene: TRBV6-5; clone size: -; D gene: TRBD2; J gene: TRBJ2-2; CDR3 protein: CAHLGRERTGELFF; CDR3 DNA: TGTGCCCACCTCGGGCGGGAGCGCACCGGGGAGCTGTTTTTT
V gene: TRBV7-3; clone size: -; D gene: TRBD2; J gene: TRBJ2-3; CDR3 protein: CASSRGLADTDTQYF; CDR3 DNA: TGTGCCAGCAGCAGGGGACTAGCGGACACAGATACGCAGTATTTT